The 13 T cell receptor beta chains below were found in one sample sequenced in a study of T-cell reconstitution after alpha-beta-depleted transplantation in children (dated by TCRdb to 2016 to 2018). The library was obtained by PCR. TCRdb shows the sequencer as Illumina HiSeq 2500. To normalize quantification of the TCRbeta repertoire, the TCR libraries were built with molecular barcoding that relied on unique molecular identifiers. The public reads were reprocessed in TCRdb via fastp at Q25 and MiXCR, keeping in-frame beta chains. Every distinct CDR3 protein forms one entry, paired with its most common genes and DNA. In all, the sample holds around 600,000 distinct CDR3 sequences, and about 10% of those were seen once. Roughly 4% of the sample is taken by the ten largest. This sample comprised PBMCs from the stem cell graft donor, obtained from the stem cell graft. These receptors were taken from a human donor who donated a stem cell graft to a child with acute myeloid leukemia.

The chain has TRBV14 and TRBJ2-5; possibly TRBD1 or TRBD2 for D (5 bases each). The CDR3 totals 18 residues. The germline gives CDR1 SGHDN, CDR2 FVKESK. Between the trimmed V and J ends, which lost 1 base and 3 bases, there was a span of 21 bases. CDR3: CASSQAFEAGTTKETQYF. CDR3 coding DNA: TGTGCCAGCAGCCAAGCGTTCGAGGCCGGGACGACCAAAGAGACCCAGTACTTC.

This clonotype was picked up a small number of times. The rearrangement uses TRBV5-4 and TRBJ2-5; no clear D. Looked up from germline, CDR1 is SGHNT and CDR2 is YYREEE (reference sequence). V dropped 1 base and J dropped 4 bases, with 11 bases sitting between them. The CDR3 has 14 amino acids. The CDR3 spells CASSLIRTGETQYF. In DNA form, the CDR3 reads TGTGCCAGCAGCTTGATTAGGACGGGAGAGACCCAGTACTTC.

The genes are TRBV20-1 and TRBJ2-3; TRBD1 is a possible D gene (6 bases). CDR1 is DFQATT, CDR2 SNEGSKA, per germline (reference sequence). The CDR3 sequence is 15 residues long. V was cut by 6 bases and J by 2 bases, with 18 bases left in between. CDR3 coding DNA: TGCAGTGCCACCCATCGGGCAGGGGACACAGATACGCAGTATTTT. This codes for CSATHRAGDTDTQYF.

This clonotype has at least ten counts. V gene TRBV27 combines with J gene TRBJ2-7, with D hard to call. This CDR3 region has 14 residues. Trimming took 6 bases from V and 2 from J, leaving 14 bases between them. Germline V lookup: CDR1 MNHEY, CDR2 SMNVEV (reference sequence). The CDR3 sequence is CASRTNRDTYEQYF. CDR3 in DNA: TGTGCCAGCAGAACCAATAGGGATACCTACGAGCAGTACTTC.

This clonotype has at least ten counts. The chain couples TRBV5-4 to TRBJ2-2; 7 bases map to TRBD1. This CDR3 is 17 amino acids long. V dropped 4 bases and J dropped 1; count of bases not matched to a gene: 10. Looked up from germline, CDR1 is SGHNT and CDR2 is YYREEE (reference sequence). CDR3 region: CASSPTGSPLNTGELFF. The DNA of the CDR3 is TGTGCCAGCAGCCCGACAGGGAGTCCGCTGAACACCGGGGAGCTGTTTTTT.

The chain combines TRBV5-1 with TRBJ2-2, with D perhaps TRBD1 or TRBD2 (5 bases each). V was clipped by 7 bases and J by 1 base, with 14 bases between them. The CDR3 length is 15 residues. CDR1 SGHRS and CDR2 YFSETQ come from the germline V gene. The CDR3 loop reads CASFPGLLNTGELFF. The CDR3 DNA reads TGCGCCAGCTTTCCGGGGCTCCTGAACACCGGGGAGCTGTTTTTT.

This chain joins TRBV29-1 and TRBJ2-1, with D perhaps assigned TRBD1 or TRBD2 (6 bases each). V lost 6 bases to trimming and J lost 8 bases, with 14 bases between them. Looked up from germline, CDR1 is SQVTM and CDR2 is ANQGSEA. The CDR3 sequence is 12 residues long. The CDR3 spells CSVVLGGHEQFF. In DNA form, the CDR3 reads TGCAGCGTAGTCCTCGGGGGCCATGAGCAGTTCTTC.

This clonotype has a handful of counts. V gene TRBV20-1 combines with J gene TRBJ2-4; possible D gene TRBD2, 5 bases. This CDR3 contains 11 residues. V was clipped by 7 bases and J by 6 bases, with 10 bases between them. Germline CDR1 and CDR2: DFQATT and SNEGSKA (reference sequence). CDR3: CSGARGNIQYF. CDR3 in DNA: TGCAGTGGCGCCCGGGGAAACATTCAGTACTTC.

This clonotype was counted ten times or more. In nucleotides, the CDR3 is TGCAGTGCTAGTGGGCAAGACTACAATGAGCAGTTCTTC. Translated, it gives CSASGQDYNEQFF. The rearrangement joins TRBV20-1 to TRBJ2-1; D is uncertain. Germline lookup yields CDR1 DFQATT and CDR2 SNEGSKA (reference sequence). This CDR3 has 13 amino acids. V shed 3 bases and J shed 3 bases, with 9 bases lying between them.

This chain connects TRBV6-2 or TRBV6-3 to TRBJ1-2; D remains unclear. The V gene lost 5 bases and the J gene lost 2 bases, with 6 bases spanning the gap. Germline CDR1 reads MNHEY; CDR2 reads SVGEGT. The CDR3 has 12 residues. This chain's CDR3 is CASSTINYGYTF. The CDR3 DNA follows: TGTGCCAGCAGTACCATAAACTATGGCTACACCTTC.

Only a few counts were recorded for this clonotype. J is TRBJ2-2 and V is TRBV7-9; 7 positions agree with TRBD1. CDR1 and CDR2 (germline): SEHNR, FQNEAQ (reference sequence). The CDR3 has 17 amino acids. Losses at the gene ends were 4 bases for V and 6 bases for J; bases not matched to a gene: 14. CDR3 in DNA: TGTGCCAGCAGCTCTAAACAGGGGATGGCCTATTCCGGGGAGCTGTTTTTT. It codes for CASSSKQGMAYSGELFF.

This rearrangement joins TRBV29-1 to TRBJ2-3; D may correspond to TRBD1 or TRBD2 (5 bases each). CDR3 length equals 13 residues. V was trimmed by 6 bases and J by 8 bases, leaving 18 bases between them. Germline V lookup: CDR1 SQVTM, CDR2 ANQGSEA. CDR3 residues: CSVDGGTGTTQYF. The CDR3 DNA reads as TGCAGCGTCGATGGTGGTACCGGGACTACGCAGTATTTT.

The genes are TRBV29-1 and TRBJ2-2; the D is unclear. Between the trimmed V and J ends, which lost 7 bases and 4 bases, there was a span of 13 bases. The CDR3 totals 13 residues. Germline CDR1 reads SQVTM; CDR2 reads ANQGSEA. In DNA form, the CDR3 reads TGCAGCGGTACGGATCACCCCACCGGGGAGCTGTTTTTT. It yields the protein CSGTDHPTGELFF.